The 14 T cell receptor beta chains presented below share a single source sample, sequenced in a study of circulating CD8 cells and anti-PD-1 response in melanoma (dated by TCRdb to 2019 to 2021). Sequencing instrument: NextSeq 500. The QIAseq Immune Repertoire RNA Library Kit, Human TCR Panel was used to prepare TCR libraries from about 15 ng of total RNA. The public reads were reprocessed in TCRdb via fastp at Q25 and MiXCR, keeping in-frame beta chains. Rows are unified per CDR3 protein, each entry keeping the most common DNA and genes. This sample lists about 920 distinct CDR3 sequences; around 8.3% were detected once. About 16% of the sample is taken by the ten largest. Using a BD FACSAria II cell sorter, four subsets defined by PD-1 and/or TIGIT were sorted out of live CD3+CD8+TCRalphabeta+ cells. The sample consisted of CD8+ T cells from PBMCs, taken at baseline or after one month of anti-PD-1 therapy (not recorded which). The receptors derive from a human donor with melanoma.

In its sample, this clonotype is large (0.1 to 1%). The rearrangement uses TRBV20-1 and TRBJ2-3; the D gene could be TRBD1 or TRBD2 (5 bases each). The V gene's germline CDR1 is DFQATT and CDR2 SNEGSKA (reference sequence). This CDR3 has 13 amino acids. CDR3 sequence reads: CRLEGSYGDTQYF. In DNA form, the CDR3 reads TGCAGACTCGAGGGGAGTTATGGAGATACGCAGTATTTT.

Concerning this clonotype: This may stem from a read error, because a much larger clone lies one nucleotide away. In this CDR3 the conserved last residue, phenylalanine or tryptophan, is missing, so a read error is likely. The chain couples TRBV13 to TRBJ2-7; weak D call: TRBD2 (5 bases). The V gene lost 5 bases and the J gene lost 2 bases, with 10 bases spanning the gap. Germline V gene data show CDR1 as PRHDT and CDR2 as FYEKMQ (reference sequence). The CDR3 loop spans 13 amino acids. This CDR3 is CASSLAGTYEQYS. Written as DNA, the CDR3 is TGTGCCAGCAGCCTAGCAGGCACCTACGAGCAGTACTCC.

By sample share, this clonotype is medium-sized. V is TRBV7-9 and J is TRBJ1-1, with D perhaps matching TRBD1 (6 bases). CDR3 length: 12 amino acids. Trimming cost V 5 bases and J 7 bases, with 11 bases left between them. CDR1 and CDR2 from the germline V gene are SEHNR and FQNEAQ (reference sequence). CDR3 nucleotide sequence: TGTGCCAGCAGCCCAGGGGTCGGTGAAGCTTTCTTT. It specifies CASSPGVGEAFF. The entire variable domain, with the rest obtained from reference TRBV7-9 and TRBJ1-1, is as follows: DTGVSQNPRHKITKRGQNVTFRCDPISEHNRLYWYRQTLGQGPEFLTYFQNEAQLEKSRLLSDRFSAERPKGSFSTLEIQRTEQGDSAMYLCASSPGVGEAFFGQGTRLTVV.

This clonotype came up a few times. A much larger clone lies one base from this, so it may be a read error. V usage is TRBV27 and J usage is TRBJ2-2; 7 nucleotides align to TRBD2. Germline CDR1 MNHEY, CDR2 SMNVEV (reference sequence). The CDR3 totals 12 residues. For the CDR3, the DNA is TGTGCCAGCGGACTAGTTGCCGGGAAGCTGTTTTTT. The encoded protein is CASGLVAGKLFF.

This clonotype is medium-sized in the sample. The rearrangement links TRBV7-9 to TRBJ2-1, with TRBD2 matching over 15 bases. From germline, CDR1 is SEHNR and CDR2 FQNEAQ (reference sequence). The CDR3 loop spans 17 amino acids. Unmatched junction bases numbered 5, after V lost 5 bases and J lost 3 bases. DNA of the CDR3: TGTGCCAGCAGCCAGGGGACTAGCGGGAGGATCTACAATGAGCAGTTCTTC. Protein: CASSQGTSGRIYNEQFF.

The chain joins TRBV4-1 to TRBJ2-2, with 8 bases lining up with TRBD2. CDR3 size: 16 residues. The germline gives CDR1 MGHRA, CDR2 YSYEKL. V trimming: 5 bases; J trimming: 5 bases; junction bases outside the gene matches: 10. CDR3 region: CASSSPRTGGTGELFF. The DNA for the CDR3 is TGCGCCAGCAGCAGCCCAAGGACGGGGGGGACCGGGGAGCTGTTTTTT.

In its sample, this clonotype is medium-sized. This chain uses TRBV7-9 with TRBJ2-3; 9 bases are shared with TRBD1. V lost 0 bases, J lost 1 base, and 8 bases stayed unmatched. This CDR3 is built from 18 residues. Germline V gene data show CDR1 as SEHNR and CDR2 as FQNEAQ (reference sequence). In nucleotides, the CDR3 is TGTGCCAGCAGCTTAGCCGCCTCGGGACAGGGCCGCACAGATACGCAGTATTTT. This encodes CASSLAASGQGRTDTQYF.

In its sample, this clonotype is large. V and J are TRBV19 and TRBJ1-3; TRBD1 is a possible D gene (6 bases). V was cut by 4 bases and J by 0 bases, with 10 bases left in between. The length of the CDR3 is 15 residues. Germline CDR1 reads LNHDA; CDR2 reads SQIVND (reference sequence). Here the CDR3 reads CASSTPTGSGNTIYF. CDR3 nucleotide sequence: TGTGCCAGTAGTACCCCGACAGGCTCTGGAAACACCATATATTTT.

This clonotype is labeled medium-sized. CDR3: CAWSGIRDRGTGELFF. The CDR3 DNA is TGTGCCTGGAGCGGCATCAGGGACAGGGGCACCGGGGAGCTGTTTTTT. V is TRBV30 and J is TRBJ2-2, with TRBD1 matching 10 bases. Germline assignment: CDR1 GTSNPN and CDR2 SVGIG (reference sequence). This CDR3 is built from 16 residues. J lost 4 bases, V lost 3 bases, and 8 bases had no gene match.

This clonotype is classed as large. CDR3: CASSYSRLAANEQFF. The CDR3 coding sequence is TGTGCCAGCAGTTACTCGAGACTAGCGGCTAATGAGCAGTTCTTC. V is TRBV6-6 and J is TRBJ2-1; 9 bases fit TRBD2. J was trimmed by 7 bases and V by 0 bases; bases with no gene match: 4. The CDR3 is 15 amino acids. Germline CDR1 MNHNY, CDR2 SVGAGI (reference sequence).

This clonotype rates as medium-sized. The chain combines TRBV28 with TRBJ2-6, with D uncertain. The V end was cut by 3 bases, the J end by 2 bases, with 20 bases between. Germline values: CDR1 MDHEN, CDR2 SYDVKM. The CDR3 contains 19 residues. CDR3: CASSFPRAAVRPGANVLTF. Here the CDR3 DNA reads TGTGCCAGCAGTTTCCCTCGGGCAGCAGTCAGGCCTGGGGCCAACGTCCTGACTTTC. The variable domain in full, with the rest retrieved from reference TRBV28 and TRBJ2-6, is DVKVTQSSRYLVKRTGEKVFLECVQDMDHENMFWYRQDPGLGLRLIYFSYDVKMKEKGDIPEGYSVSREKKERFSLILESASTNQTSMYLCASSFPRAAVRPGANVLTFGAGSRLTVL.

By share, this clonotype ranks as large. The V gene is TRBV19, the J gene TRBJ2-1; TRBD1 matches at 9 bases. V lost 0 bases to trimming and J lost 5 bases; unmatched junction nucleotides: 8. The CDR3 contains 17 residues. CDR1 is LNHDA, CDR2 SQIVND, per germline (reference sequence). This chain's CDR3 is CASSIDLSDRGNNEQFF. CDR3 DNA sequence: TGTGCCAGTAGTATAGATCTGTCGGACAGGGGAAACAATGAGCAGTTCTTC.

About this clonotype: At one of its ends the junction is not consistent with the germline gene, which may arise from a read error. The CDR3 region has the DNA TGTGCCGGCAGCCTGGTCGCGAACACCGGGGAGCTGTCTTTT. It encodes CAGSLVANTGELSF. The V and J genes are TRBV28 and TRBJ2-2; tentative D call: TRBD2 (5 bases). Germline V lookup: CDR1 MDHEN, CDR2 SYDVKM. CDR3 length equals 14 residues.

This clonotype qualifies as large. The chain employs TRBV4-2 and TRBJ2-7, with 8 bases fitting TRBD1. The CDR3 consists of 16 residues. CDR1 is LGHNA, CDR2 YNFKEQ, per germline. V shed 3 bases, J shed 3 bases, and the junction held 10 bases outside the gene matches. The CDR3 DNA sequence: TGTGCCAGCAGCCAGGTCCCGGGACAGGCGGTCTACGAGCAGTACTTC. Encoded protein: CASSQVPGQAVYEQYF.